The 10 T cell receptor beta chains in this list originate from one sample, sequenced in a study of cytomegalovirus exposure and HLA in healthy donors. Primers for the PCR totalled 60 Vbeta and 13 Jbeta. TCRdb's table, derived via immunoSEQ multiplex PCR, lists solely in-frame clones and lacks some. This sample yields over 150,000 clones, of which 70% to 80% are seen a single time; around 3.4% belongs to the top ten. The specimen was PBMCs. The receptor set was obtained from a man aged 25 to 40 in good health and CMV-seropositive.

This chain links TRBV25-1 with TRBJ1-4; unclear D gene. V dropped 6 bases and J dropped 6 bases, with 8 bases sitting between them. The CDR3 is 12 residues long. Looked up from germline, CDR1 is MGHDK and CDR2 is SYGVNS. The CDR3, as DNA: TGTGCCAGCAGGGGCAGTTATGAAAAACTGTTTTTT. Amino acids: CASRGSYEKLFF.

This clone was observed a single time. This rearrangement joins TRBV30 to TRBJ2-3, with D perhaps matching TRBD2 (6 bases). Germline V lookup: CDR1 GTSNPN, CDR2 SVGIG (reference sequence). The CDR3 is made up of 15 amino acids. The V and J ends lost 0 bases and 6 bases respectively, with 16 bases between them. DNA of the CDR3: TGTGCCTGGAGTGTATTAGTGGGGGGTGGTGATACGCAGTATTTT. Protein product: CAWSVLVGGGDTQYF.

CDR3: CASSLQGADTQYF. CDR3 nucleotide sequence: TGTGCCAGCAGCTTGCAGGGGGCAGATACGCAGTATTTT. V usage is TRBV7-7 and J usage is TRBJ2-3; TRBD1 aligns across 7 bases. The germline gives CDR1 SSHAT, CDR2 FNYEAQ (reference sequence). This CDR3 has 13 residues. V gave up 3 bases and J gave up 4 bases; unmatched junction bases: 1.

This chain connects TRBV29-1 to TRBJ2-7, with 7 bases that match TRBD1. Germline lookup yields CDR1 SQVTM and CDR2 ANQGSEA. J lost 3 bases, V lost 7 bases, and 12 bases had no gene match. The CDR3 runs to 14 residues. In DNA, the CDR3 is TGCAGCGCCCTGACAGGGTTCGTCAACTACGAGCAGTACTTC. Translated: CSALTGFVNYEQYF.

This rearrangement joins TRBV7-9 to TRBJ1-2, with 10 positions matching TRBD1. From germline, CDR1 is SEHNR and CDR2 FQNEAQ (reference sequence). The CDR3 is 16 amino acids. The J segment lost 2 bases and the V segment lost 0 bases, leaving 3 bases of the junction unmatched. The CDR3 sequence is CASSLAPGQGNYGYTF. DNA for the CDR3: TGTGCCAGCAGCTTAGCCCCGGGACAGGGGAACTATGGCTACACCTTC.

The chain recombines TRBV11-2 with TRBJ2-3; tentative D call: TRBD1 (5 bases). Germline loops: CDR1 SGHAT, CDR2 FQNNGV. CDR3 length equals 16 residues. Trimming shortened V by 1 base and J by 0 bases, and 11 bases separated the two germline ends. The CDR3 loop reads CASSLVSTASTDTQYF. DNA for the CDR3: TGTGCCAGCAGCTTAGTTTCGACAGCTAGCACAGATACGCAGTATTTT.

CDR3 in amino acids: CSAVSADTGELFF. The CDR3 region has the DNA TGCAGCGCCGTCTCGGCGGACACCGGGGAGCTGTTTTTT. This rearrangement joins TRBV29-1 to TRBJ2-2; unclear D gene. Germline CDR1 is SQVTM and CDR2 is ANQGSEA. CDR3 length equals 13 residues. V lost 7 bases and J lost 3, with 12 bases in between.

In its sample, this clone was seen a few times. The chain recombines TRBV10-3 with TRBJ2-1, with 11 positions matching TRBD2. The CDR3 totals 15 residues. Germline V gene data show CDR1 as ENHRY and CDR2 as SYGVKD. J lost 3 bases, V lost 4 bases, and 2 bases had no gene match. This CDR3 reads CAISGGLADYNEQFF. For the CDR3, the DNA is TGTGCCATCAGTGGGGGACTAGCGGACTACAATGAGCAGTTCTTC.

The chain uses TRBV28 and TRBJ2-7, with 8 bases aligning to TRBD1. The CDR3 consists of 15 residues. V dropped 4 bases and J dropped 5; count of bases not matched to a gene: 10. CDR1 MDHEN and CDR2 SYDVKM come from the germline V gene. Written as DNA, the CDR3 is TGTGCCAGCAGTTCCCCGACAGGGGTGGGTAACGAGCAGTACTTC. It codes for CASSSPTGVGNEQYF.

The V gene is TRBV5-1, the J gene TRBJ2-5; D might be TRBD2 (5 bases). Germline CDR1 is SGHRS and CDR2 is YFSETQ. The CDR3 runs to 15 residues. Trimming cost V 3 bases and J 7 bases, with 19 bases left between them. The CDR3 region is CASSWSRTPGRTQYF. The CDR3 nucleotides read TGCGCCAGCAGCTGGTCCCGGACTCCCGGCAGGACCCAGTACTTC. Full variable domain (outside the CDR3, taken from reference TRBV5-1 and TRBJ2-5): KAGVTQTPRYLIKTRGQQVTLSCSPISGHRSVSWYQQTPGQGLQFLFEYFSETQRNKGNFPGRFSGRQFSNSRSEMNVSTLELGDSALYLCASSWSRTPGRTQYFGPGTRLLVL.